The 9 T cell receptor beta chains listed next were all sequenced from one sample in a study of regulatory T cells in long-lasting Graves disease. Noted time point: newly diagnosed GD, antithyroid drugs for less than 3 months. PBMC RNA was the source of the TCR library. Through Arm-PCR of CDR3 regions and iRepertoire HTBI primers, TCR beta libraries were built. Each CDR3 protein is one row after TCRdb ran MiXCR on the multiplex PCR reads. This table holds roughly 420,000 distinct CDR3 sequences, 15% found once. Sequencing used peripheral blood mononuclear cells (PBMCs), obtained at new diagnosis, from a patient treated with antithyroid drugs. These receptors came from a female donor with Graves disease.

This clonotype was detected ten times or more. CDR3 sequence reads: CSASRGANEQFF. CDR3 coding DNA: TGCAGTGCGAGTAGGGGGGCGAATGAGCAGTTCTTC. This chain links TRBV20-1 with TRBJ2-1; the D gene could be TRBD1 or TRBD2 (6 bases each). Looked up from germline, CDR1 is DFQATT and CDR2 is SNEGSKA (reference sequence). V was cut by 6 bases and J by 7 bases, with 13 bases left in between. CDR3 length: 12 amino acids.

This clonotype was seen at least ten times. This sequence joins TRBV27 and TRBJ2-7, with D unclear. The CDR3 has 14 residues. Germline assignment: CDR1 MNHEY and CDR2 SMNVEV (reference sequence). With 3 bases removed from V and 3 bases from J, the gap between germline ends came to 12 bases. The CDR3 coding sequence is TGTGCCAGCAGTTTTATTGGGCGGAACTACGAGCAGTACTTC. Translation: CASSFIGRNYEQYF.

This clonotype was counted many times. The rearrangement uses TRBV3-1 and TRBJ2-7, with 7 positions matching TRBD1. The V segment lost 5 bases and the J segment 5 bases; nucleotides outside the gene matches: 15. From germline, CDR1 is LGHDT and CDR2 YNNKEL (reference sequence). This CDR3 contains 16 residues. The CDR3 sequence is CASSAPSGGNMHEQYF. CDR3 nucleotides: TGTGCCAGCAGCGCCCCGTCAGGGGGTAATATGCACGAGCAGTACTTC.

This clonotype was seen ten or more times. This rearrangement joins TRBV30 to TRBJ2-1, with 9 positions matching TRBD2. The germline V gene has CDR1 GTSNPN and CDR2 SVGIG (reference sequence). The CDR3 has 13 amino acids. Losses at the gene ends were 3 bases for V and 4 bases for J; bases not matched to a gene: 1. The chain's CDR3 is CAWRLAGYNEQFF. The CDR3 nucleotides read TGTGCCTGGAGGCTAGCGGGATACAATGAGCAGTTCTTC. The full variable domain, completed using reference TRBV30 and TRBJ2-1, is SQTIHQWPATLVQPVGSPLSLECTVEGTSNPNLYWYRQAAGRGLQLLFYSVGIGQISSEVPQNLSASRPQDRQFILSSKKLLLSDSGFYLCAWRLAGYNEQFFGPGTRLTVL.

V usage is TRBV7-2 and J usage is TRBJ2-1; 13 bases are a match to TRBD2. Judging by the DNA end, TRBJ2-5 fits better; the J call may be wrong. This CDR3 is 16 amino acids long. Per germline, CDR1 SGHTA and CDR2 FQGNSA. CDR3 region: CASSLGTSGSGETQYF. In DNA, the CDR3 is TGTGCCAGCAGCTTAGGGACTAGCGGGAGTGGTGAGACCCAGTACTTC.

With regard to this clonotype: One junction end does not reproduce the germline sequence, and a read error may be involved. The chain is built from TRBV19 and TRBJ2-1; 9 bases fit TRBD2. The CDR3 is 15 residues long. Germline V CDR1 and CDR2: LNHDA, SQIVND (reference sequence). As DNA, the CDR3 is TGTGCCAGTAGTATAGACCTAGCGGGGTACAGTGAGCAGTTCTTC. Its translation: CASSIDLAGYSEQFF.

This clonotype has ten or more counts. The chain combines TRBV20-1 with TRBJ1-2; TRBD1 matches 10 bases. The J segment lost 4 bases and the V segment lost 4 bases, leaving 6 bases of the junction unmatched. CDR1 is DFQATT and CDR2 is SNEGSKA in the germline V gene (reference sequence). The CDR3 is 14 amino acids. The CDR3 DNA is TGCAGTGCTACCAGGGACAGGGGTACCTATGGCTACACCTTC. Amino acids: CSATRDRGTYGYTF.

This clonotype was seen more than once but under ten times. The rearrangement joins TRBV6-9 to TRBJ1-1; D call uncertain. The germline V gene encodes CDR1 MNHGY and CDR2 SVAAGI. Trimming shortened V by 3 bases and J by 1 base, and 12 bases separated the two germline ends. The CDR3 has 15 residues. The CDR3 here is CASSYSYLGNTEAFF. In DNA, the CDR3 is TGTGCCAGCAGTTACTCATACTTAGGGAACACTGAAGCTTTCTTT.

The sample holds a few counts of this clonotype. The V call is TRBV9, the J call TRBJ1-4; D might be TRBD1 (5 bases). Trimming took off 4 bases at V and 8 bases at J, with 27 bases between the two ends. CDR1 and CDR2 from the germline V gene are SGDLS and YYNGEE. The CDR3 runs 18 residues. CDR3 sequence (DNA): TGTGCCAGCAGCCCCTCAGGGCGGCCGGGCACAGCAAGCGAAAAACTGTTTTTT. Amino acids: CASSPSGRPGTASEKLFF.